This T cell receptor beta chain was identified during a study of OX40 agonist ivuxolimab in advanced cancers. Study information: The drug used for patients, ivuxolimab, was an agonistic anti-OX40 (CD134) antibody. Study results and limitations: It was also the case that some nonresponders had low normalized T-cell clonal expansion.

Some clones are missing from TCRdb's copy, which holds only in-frame ones; the method was immunoSEQ multiplex PCR. Of around 67,000 clones listed, approximately 81% are singletons. The germline V and J ends were trimmed by 0 bases and 7 bases, with 17 bases remaining between them. The CDR3 is 15 residues long. Germline V gene data show CDR1 as SGHRS and CDR2 as YFSETQ. Concerning this clone itself: Its antigen is not identified.

This sequence was found in an adult with an advanced solid tumor such as melanoma, head and neck, liver or kidney cancer. The sequencing here drew on CD4+ or CD8+ T cells sorted from blood, taken in a trial of the OX40 agonist ivuxolimab. V is TRBV5-1 and J is TRBJ2-7; D perhaps matches TRBD2 (5 bases). The CDR3 loop is CASSLGGVRSVEQYF. The CDR3 DNA follows: TGCGCCAGCAGCTTGGGGGGAGTACGGTCTGTGGAGCAGTACTTC.